This TCR beta chain was profiled in a study of blood T cell repertoires in COVID-19. On the study more broadly: Italy, Spain and the United States were the sources of the convalescent and acute COVID-19 samples. In each case, the material was cDNA or gDNA derived from T cells, B-cell-depleted T cells, or PBMCs.

Trimming took 5 bases from V and 9 from J, leaving 14 bases between them. The CDR3 loop spans 13 amino acids. CDR1 and CDR2 from the germline V gene are SEHNR and FQNEAQ (reference sequence). Produced via immunoSEQ multiplex PCR; TCRdb's table is partial and in-frame only. Counted here are 400,000 or so clones, around 89% occurring once; the ten biggest clones make up 1.1%. The sample was PBMCs or T cells enriched from blood (not recorded which). This clonotype was obtained from a man between 25 and 39 years old who had recovered from COVID-19. V is TRBV7-9 and J is TRBJ1-3; D unresolved. CDR3 sequence: CASSLPSELTIYF. DNA for the CDR3: TGTGCCAGCAGCCTACCCTCGGAGCTCACCATATATTTT.